A selection of T cell receptor beta chains follows, all from one sample in a study of beta chain features in type 1 diabetes. TCRdb's copy holds only in-frame clones and misses some; the assay was immunoSEQ multiplex PCR. The data hold about 24,000 clones, with 55% to 75% observed a single time. Sample: Tregs from blood. These receptors were obtained from a woman aged 40 to 50 in good health. CDR3s include the opening cysteine and the closing phenylalanine or tryptophan. A D gene is named only where the DNA matches it firmly. Clone sizes are given selectively: once, few, many, or a class where the clone is expanded.

v_call	clone_size	d_call	j_call	cdr3_nt	cdr3_aa
TRBV5-1	few	TRBD2	TRBJ2-7	TGCGCCAGCAGCTTGGGGACTAGCGGGGACATTCGTCCCTACGAGCAGTACTTC	CASSLGTSGDIRPYEQYF
TRBV27	few	NA	TRBJ1-6	TGTGCCAGCAGCTCTTCCAGAAATTATAATTCACCCCTCCACTTT	CASSSSRNYNSPLHF
TRBV10-3	NA	NA	TRBJ2-7	TGTGCCACCGTGGCAGGTTCCGAGCAGTACTTC	CATVAGSEQYF
TRBV11-1	few	NA	TRBJ1-2	TGTGCCAGCAGCTTAGGAGGGAACTATGGCTACACCTTC	CASSLGGNYGYTF
TRBV27	NA	NA	TRBJ2-7	TGTGCCAGCAGTTCCTCCAGGGGCTCCTACGAGCAGTACTTC	CASSSSRGSYEQYF
TRBV2	NA	TRBD2	TRBJ2-3	TGTGCCAGCAGTGAATATCGGGTGGCGGGGGGGAGCACAGATACGCAGTATTTT	CASSEYRVAGGSTDTQYF
TRBV19	NA	NA	TRBJ2-1	TGTGCCAGTAGTAGGATTGGCGGGGGCCCTTACAATGAGCAGTTCTTC	CASSRIGGGPYNEQFF
TRBV5-1	NA	NA	TRBJ1-2	TGCGCCAGCAGCTTGGAAGGGGCTCCTAACTATGGCTACACCTTC	CASSLEGAPNYGYTF
TRBV5-6	NA	NA	TRBJ2-2	TGTGCCAGCAGCAGGGGGAACACCGGGGAGCTGTTTTTT	CASSRGNTGELFF
TRBV29-1	NA	TRBD1	TRBJ2-1	TGCAGCGTTGAAGCCCGACAGGGGCCTTTGGACAATGAGCAGTTCTTC	CSVEARQGPLDNEQFF
TRBV6-1	NA	TRBD1	TRBJ2-5	TGTGCCAGAAGGTACAGGGGGCGAGAGACCCAGTACTTC	CARRYRGRETQYF
TRBV7-2	few	NA	TRBJ2-1	TGTGCCAGCAGCCAACCAGGGTCCTACAATGAGCAGTTCTTC	CASSQPGSYNEQFF
TRBV25-1	once	TRBD1	TRBJ2-5	TGTGCCAGCAGTGTTGACAGGGGGCAAGAGACCCAGTACTTC	CASSVDRGQETQYF
TRBV5-1	NA	TRBD2	TRBJ2-3	TGCGCCAGCAGCCCCGGGGGGAGCGGGGGGGCACAAGATACGCAGTATTTT	CASSPGGSGGAQDTQYF
TRBV5-1	NA	TRBD2	TRBJ2-2	TGCGCCAGCAGCTCCGGACTAGCGATATCTGACGGGGAGCTGTTTTTT	CASSSGLAISDGELFF
TRBV7-2	once	NA	TRBJ2-7	TGTGCCAGCAGCTTTATCGGAGGCTACGAGCAGTACTTC	CASSFIGGYEQYF
TRBV7-9	NA	NA	TRBJ2-7	TGTGCCAGCAGCCTAGTAGACGAGCAGTACTTC	CASSLVDEQYF
TRBV29-1	NA	TRBD1	TRBJ2-7	TGCAGCGTCAAGGGACAGGAGAGCTACGAGCAGTACTTC	CSVKGQESYEQYF
TRBV5-1	few	NA	TRBJ2-2	TGCGCCAGCAGCTTAGGCAGGGCGAGCACCGGGGAGCTGTTTTTT	CASSLGRASTGELFF
TRBV7-2	NA	TRBD1	TRBJ1-1	TGTGCCAGCAGCCGAGCAGGGGGCGCTTACACTGAAGCTTTCTTT	CASSRAGGAYTEAFF
TRBV2	NA	TRBD1	TRBJ2-5	TGTGCCAGCAGGTTTACAGGGGAAGAGACCCAGTACTTC	CASRFTGEETQYF
TRBV5-1	NA	NA	TRBJ2-1	TGCGCCAGCAGCTGGGGCCTCGAGCAGTTCTTC	CASSWGLEQFF
TRBV6-1	NA	TRBD1	TRBJ2-7	TGTGCCAGCAGACCGGGACAGGGGGGAGAGCAGTACTTC	CASRPGQGGEQYF
TRBV11-2	few	NA	TRBJ1-1	TGTGCCAGCAGCTTGCGGACAGACCTAAACACTGAAGCTTTCTTT	CASSLRTDLNTEAFF
TRBV5-1	NA	TRBD2	TRBJ2-5	TGCGCCAGCAGCTTCGCCGGGGGGGCGCGGAAGACCCAGTACTTC	CASSFAGGARKTQYF
TRBV7-9	NA	TRBD1	TRBJ1-1	TGTGCCAGCATCGGACAGGGGGCCCCCCAAGCTTTCTTT	CASIGQGAPQAFF
TRBV5-6	NA	NA	TRBJ2-7	TGTGCCAGCAGCTTGATCGTCGACGAGCAGTACTTC	CASSLIVDEQYF
TRBV7-9	few	TRBD1	TRBJ1-6	TGTGCCAGCAGCACTACAGGGGATAATTCACCCCTCCACTTT	CASSTTGDNSPLHF
TRBV5-6	NA	NA	TRBJ1-1	TGTGCCAGCAGCTTCCGGAGGCCCGGCGACACTGAAGCTTTCTTT	CASSFRRPGDTEAFF
TRBV6-1	once	NA	TRBJ2-1	TGTGCCAGCAGTGACAGGGTCGCCTACAATGAGCAGTTCTTC	CASSDRVAYNEQFF
TRBV27	NA	TRBD1	TRBJ2-2	TGTGCCACCAGGGAACAGGGGGCGCGGATTAACACCGGGGAGCTGTTTTTT	CATREQGARINTGELFF
TRBV7-2	large	TRBD2	TRBJ2-7	TGTGCCAGCAGCTCCGGGACTAGCTTGTTGAACGAGCAGTACTTC	CASSSGTSLLNEQYF
TRBV7-2	NA	NA	TRBJ1-3	TGTGCCAGCAGCTTTAGCCCCTTTCCCGGAAACACCATATATTTT	CASSFSPFPGNTIYF
TRBV5-6	NA	TRBD1	TRBJ1-5	TGTGCCAGCAGGAAACACAGGGGGCTTCAGCCCCAGCATTTT	CASRKHRGLQPQHF
TRBV29-1	NA	NA	TRBJ1-1	TGCAGCGTTAACAGAGTGAACACTGAAGCTTTCTTT	CSVNRVNTEAFF
TRBV7-8	few	NA	TRBJ1-2	TGTGCCAGCACCCAGGCGTCAGTAGCTAACTATGGCTACACCTTC	CASTQASVANYGYTF
TRBV25-1	NA	NA	TRBJ2-2	TGTGCCAGCAGTGATCGCGGCGGGATGAACACCGGGGAGCTGTTTTTT	CASSDRGGMNTGELFF
TRBV10-3	few	NA	TRBJ2-1	TGTGCCATCGGTCATCTATACAATGAGCAGTTCTTC	CAIGHLYNEQFF
TRBV5-1	NA	TRBD1	TRBJ1-2	TGCGCCAGCAGCGGGGAGAGGGGGCTGGACTATGGCTACACCTTC	CASSGERGLDYGYTF
TRBV6-5	NA	NA	TRBJ2-7	TGTGCCAGCAGCAGGCAGGACGAGCAGTACTTC	CASSRQDEQYF
TRBV7-2	NA	TRBD2	TRBJ2-3	TGTGCCACATTCGGGGGAGGGACAGATACGCAGTATTTT	CATFGGGTDTQYF
TRBV14	NA	NA	TRBJ1-1	TGTGCCAGCAGCCAAGATCTCGCATGGACGGGGGGTTTAGGGATCATGAACACTGAAGCTTTCTTT	CASSQDLAWTGGLGIMNTEAFF
TRBV10-3	NA	NA	TRBJ2-7	TGTGCCATCAGTGTTTCGCCCCGCGGATCCTACGAGCAGTACTTC	CAISVSPRGSYEQYF
TRBV29-1	NA	NA	TRBJ2-7	TGCAGCGTTGAAGACAGAGGGAGGTCTGGCGAGCAGTACTTC	CSVEDRGRSGEQYF
TRBV7-9	NA	NA	TRBJ1-1	TGTGCCAGCAGCTTAGGCCCGGCGGGGTCCACTGAAGCTTTCTTT	CASSLGPAGSTEAFF
TRBV4-2	once	NA	TRBJ2-1	TGTGCCAGCAGCCAAGAACGGGATGAGCAGTTCTTC	CASSQERDEQFF
TRBV7-9	NA	TRBD1	TRBJ2-3	TGTGCCAGCAGTCCAAGTCAGACAGGGTCCACAGATACGCAGTATTTT	CASSPSQTGSTDTQYF
TRBV29-1	NA	NA	TRBJ2-2	TGCAGCGTTGAAATAAACAGATACACCGGGGAGCTGTTTTTT	CSVEINRYTGELFF
TRBV14	few	NA	TRBJ2-1	TGTGCCAGCAGCCATCTCAGGGGCAATGAGCAGTTCTTC	CASSHLRGNEQFF
TRBV5-4	NA	TRBD1	TRBJ2-1	TGTGCCAGCAGCTTGGCCAGGGGGTCGTCGGGCTCCTACAATGAGCAGTTCTTC	CASSLARGSSGSYNEQFF
TRBV13	NA	NA	TRBJ1-2	TGTGCCAGCACTGGACAGCTTGGGGCATATGGCTACACCTTC	CASTGQLGAYGYTF
TRBV7-2	NA	NA	TRBJ2-7	TGTGCCAGCAGCTTGTGGGCGGGTGAGCAGTACTTC	CASSLWAGEQYF
TRBV10-2	medium-sized	TRBD2	TRBJ2-2	TGCGCCAGCGGACTAGTGGTTGGGTCCACCGGGGAGCTGTTTTTT	CASGLVVGSTGELFF